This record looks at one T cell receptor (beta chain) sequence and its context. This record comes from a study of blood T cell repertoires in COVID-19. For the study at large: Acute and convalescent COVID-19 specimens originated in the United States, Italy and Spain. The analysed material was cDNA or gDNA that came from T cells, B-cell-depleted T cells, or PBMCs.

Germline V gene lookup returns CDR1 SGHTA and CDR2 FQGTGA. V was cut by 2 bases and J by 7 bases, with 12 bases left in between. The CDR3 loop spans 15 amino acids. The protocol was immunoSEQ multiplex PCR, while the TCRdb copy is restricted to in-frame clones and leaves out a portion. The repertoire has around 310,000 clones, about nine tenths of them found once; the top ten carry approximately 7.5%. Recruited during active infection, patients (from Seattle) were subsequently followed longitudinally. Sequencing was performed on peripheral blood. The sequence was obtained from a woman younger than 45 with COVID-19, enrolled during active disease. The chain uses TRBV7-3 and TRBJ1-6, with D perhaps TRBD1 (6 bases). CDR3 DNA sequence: TGTGCCAGCAGCTTAGGGCAGGGGTGGAATTCACCCCTCCACTTT. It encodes CASSLGQGWNSPLHF.